One and the same sample provided the 19 T cell receptor beta chains below, sequenced in a study of control samples from healthy donors and cancer patients. Using immunoSEQ multiplex PCR, the repertoire was profiled, and TCRdb retains in-frame clones only, with some absent. This sample has some 25,000 clones, with around 86% found just once. The sequenced sample was PBMCs. These receptors came from a man between 60 and 75 years old with colorectal cancer.

The chain couples TRBV12-3 or TRBV12-4 to TRBJ2-7; D not certain. Trimming took off 4 bases at V and 6 bases at J, with 13 bases between the two ends. The CDR3 is 13 residues long. This CDR3 is CASSSGLSREQYV. The CDR3, as DNA: TGTGCCAGCAGTTCGGGTTTATCGCGCGAGCAGTACGTC.

This chain links TRBV25-1 with TRBJ2-1; the D gene is possibly TRBD1 (5 bases). The V and J ends lost 2 bases and 6 bases respectively, with 11 bases between them. The CDR3 sequence is 14 residues long. From germline, CDR1 is MGHDK and CDR2 SYGVNS. The CDR3 bases are TGTGCCAGCAGTGAAGCAGGGAAGGTCAATGAGCAGTTCTTC. It yields the protein CASSEAGKVNEQFF. Full variable domain (outside the CDR3, taken from reference TRBV25-1 and TRBJ2-1): EADIYQTPRYLVIGTGKKITLECSQTMGHDKMYWYQQDPGMELHLIHYSYGVNSTEKGDLSSESTVSRIRTEHFPLTLESARPSHTSQYLCASSEAGKVNEQFFGPGTRLTVL.

The chain links TRBV10-1 to TRBJ2-1, with a possible D match to TRBD2 (6 bases). This CDR3 spans 16 amino acids. Between the trimmed V and J ends, which lost 0 bases and 2 bases, there was a span of 11 bases. CDR1 is WNHNN and CDR2 is SYGVQD in the germline V gene (reference sequence). The CDR3 here is CASSESSGVTYNEQFF. In DNA form, the CDR3 reads TGCGCCAGCAGTGAGTCTTCGGGGGTCACCTACAATGAGCAGTTCTTC.

This chain connects TRBV7-6 to TRBJ2-2, with 8 nucleotides matching TRBD1. V lost 3 bases and J lost 3; bases outside the gene matches: 3. In germline, CDR1 is SGHVS, CDR2 FNYEAQ. The CDR3 covers 15 residues. The CDR3 region is CASSFQGAHTGELFF. CDR3 DNA: TGTGCCAGCAGCTTCCAGGGGGCGCACACCGGGGAGCTGTTTTTT.

The chain uses TRBV12-3 or TRBV12-4 and TRBJ2-7; 9 bases are shared with TRBD1. The CDR3 covers 13 residues. Unmatched junction bases numbered 6, after V lost 5 bases and J lost 7 bases. The CDR3 spells CASSRGQGGEQYF. The CDR3, as DNA: TGTGCCAGCAGTAGGGGACAGGGCGGAGAGCAGTACTTC.

A few counts support this clone. This chain uses TRBV3-1 (or the pseudogene TRBV3-2) with TRBJ2-5; 9 bases are a match to TRBD1. V was pared by 4 bases and J by 4 bases, with 1 base of the junction left unmatched. CDR3 size: 13 residues. The germline V gene has CDR1 LGHDT and CDR2 YNNKEL (reference sequence). CDR3 in amino acids: CASSRQGVETQYF. In nucleotides, the CDR3 is TGTGCCAGCAGCCGACAGGGGGTAGAGACCCAGTACTTC.

V usage is TRBV19 and J usage is TRBJ1-2, with D maybe TRBD1 (6 bases). Per germline, CDR1 LNHDA and CDR2 SQIVND (reference sequence). Trimming shortened V by 6 bases and J by 2 bases, and 13 bases separated the two germline ends. The CDR3 contains 14 residues. The CDR3 protein is CASSQGTGNYGYTF. The CDR3 DNA reads as TGTGCCAGTAGCCAGGGGACGGGGAACTATGGCTACACCTTC.

The V call is TRBV9, the J call TRBJ1-2, with D perhaps TRBD1 (5 bases). V was trimmed by 0 bases and J by 4 bases, leaving 10 bases between them. This CDR3 is 14 amino acids long. CDR1 is SGDLS and CDR2 is YYNGEE in the germline V gene. CDR3 sequence reads: CASSVAQGGYGYTF. DNA for the CDR3: TGTGCCAGCAGCGTAGCGCAGGGTGGCTATGGCTACACCTTC.

The chain uses TRBV4-1 and TRBJ1-2, with a tentative D call TRBD1 (6 bases). The CDR3 has 14 amino acids. V shed 0 bases and J shed 8 bases, with 13 bases lying between them. Germline CDR1 and CDR2: MGHRA and YSYEKL. The CDR3 DNA follows: TGCGCCAGCAGCCAAGAAGGGCAGGGGAGAGGCTACACCTTC. This sequence encodes CASSQEGQGRGYTF.

This sequence joins TRBV5-1 and TRBJ2-1; 9 nucleotides agree with TRBD1. The V gene's germline CDR1 is SGHRS and CDR2 YFSETQ. CDR3 length equals 15 residues. With 4 bases clipped from V and 7 bases from J, the junction kept 9 bases outside the gene matches. CDR3 loop: CASSTAGTGTNEQFF. In nucleotides, the CDR3 is TGCGCCAGCAGCACGGCCGGGACAGGGACGAATGAGCAGTTCTTC.

The J gene is TRBJ2-7, the V gene TRBV6-1; D unclear. In germline, CDR1 is MNHNS, CDR2 SASEGT. V was pared by 2 bases and J by 1 base, with 12 bases between. The CDR3 runs 15 residues. The CDR3 DNA sequence: TGTGCCAGCAGTGAATCCCTTGTGGGGTCCTACGAGCAGTACTTC. This sequence encodes CASSESLVGSYEQYF.

The chain employs TRBV30 and TRBJ2-3, with D perhaps matching TRBD2 (6 bases). This CDR3 is 16 amino acids long. Germline values: CDR1 GTSNPN, CDR2 SVGIG (reference sequence). The germline V and J ends were trimmed by 0 bases and 1 base, with 14 bases remaining between them. This chain's CDR3 is CAWSVQRGRGTDTQYF. CDR3 DNA sequence: TGTGCCTGGAGTGTACAACGGGGGAGAGGCACAGATACGCAGTATTTT.

The chain has TRBV19 and TRBJ2-3; D not resolved. With 0 bases removed from V and 7 bases from J, the gap between germline ends came to 11 bases. The CDR3 consists of 14 residues. Germline V gene lookup returns CDR1 LNHDA and CDR2 SQIVND (reference sequence). The CDR3 nucleotides read TGTGCCAGTAGTATAGATCAGTGGGCCTATACGCAGTATTTT. Protein product: CASSIDQWAYTQYF.

The table lists this clone with a count of one. V is TRBV2 and J is TRBJ1-2, with TRBD1 as a possible D gene (6 bases). Trimming took 9 bases from V and 1 from J, leaving 15 bases between them. Germline V CDR1 and CDR2: SNHLY, FYNNEI. The length of the CDR3 is 14 residues. CDR3 DNA: TGTGCCAGTTCGGAGGGACACCTTAACTATGGCTACACCTTC. This translates into CASSEGHLNYGYTF. The full variable domain, its missing parts supplied by reference TRBV2 and TRBJ1-2, is EPEVTQTPSHQVTQMGQEVILRCVPISNHLYFYWYRQILGQKVEFLVSFYNNEISEKSEIFDDQFSVERPDGSNFTLKIRSTKLEDSAMYFCASSEGHLNYGYTFGSGTRLTVV.

The chain carries TRBV5-1 and TRBJ1-4; no definite D call. V was pared by 5 bases and J by 0 bases, with 11 bases between. The CDR3 has 15 amino acids. Germline V gene sequence: CDR1 SGHRS, CDR2 YFSETQ. In DNA, the CDR3 is TGCGCCAGCAGTTCAAACTCTGCAACTAATGAAAAACTGTTTTTT. Residues: CASSSNSATNEKLFF.

This chain connects TRBV5-1 to TRBJ1-2, with D possibly being TRBD1 (6 bases). Trimming removed 4 bases from V and 7 bases from J, with 17 bases in between. The CDR3 consists of 14 residues. Germline CDR1 and CDR2: SGHRS and YFSETQ. CDR3 sequence (DNA): TGCGCCAGCAGCCCCCACAGGGAGGGAAGTGGCTACACCTTC. This sequence encodes CASSPHREGSGYTF.

V is TRBV2 and J is TRBJ1-1, with unresolved D. V lost 4 bases to trimming and J lost 4 bases, with 10 bases between them. The CDR3 sequence is 13 residues long. Germline V lookup: CDR1 SNHLY, CDR2 FYNNEI. CDR3 bases: TGTGCCAGCAGTGGGGCCGCAGCCACTGAAGCTTTCTTT. It is translated as CASSGAAATEAFF.

This clone has a handful of counts. The J gene is TRBJ1-4, the V gene TRBV5-1; tentative D call: TRBD1 (5 bases). This CDR3 region has 15 residues. Germline V lookup: CDR1 SGHRS, CDR2 YFSETQ. With 4 bases removed from V and 8 bases from J, the gap between germline ends came to 18 bases. CDR3 amino acids: CASSLGDGRIEKLFF. As DNA, the CDR3 is TGCGCCAGCAGCCTGGGGGACGGGAGAATCGAAAAACTGTTTTTT.

V usage is TRBV10-2 and J usage is TRBJ2-1; the match to TRBD2 covers 11 bases. Trimming cost V 10 bases and J 0 bases; bases outside gene matches: 5. There are 15 residues in the CDR3. CDR1 is WSHSY and CDR2 is SAAADI in the germline V gene. Here the CDR3 DNA reads TGCGCCATCTCGACTAGCGGGGACTCCTACAATGAGCAGTTCTTC. Residues: CAISTSGDSYNEQFF.